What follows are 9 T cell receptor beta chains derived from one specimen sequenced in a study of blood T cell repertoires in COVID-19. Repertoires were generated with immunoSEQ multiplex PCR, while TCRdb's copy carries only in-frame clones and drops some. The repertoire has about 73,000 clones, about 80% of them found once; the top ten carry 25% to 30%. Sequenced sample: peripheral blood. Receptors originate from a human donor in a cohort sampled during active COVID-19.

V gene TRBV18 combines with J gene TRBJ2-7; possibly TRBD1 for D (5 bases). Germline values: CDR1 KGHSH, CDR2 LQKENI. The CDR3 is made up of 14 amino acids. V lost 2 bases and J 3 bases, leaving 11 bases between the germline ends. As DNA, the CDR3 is TGTGCCAGCTCACCAGAGGACACCTTCTACGAGCAGTACTTC. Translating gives CASSPEDTFYEQYF. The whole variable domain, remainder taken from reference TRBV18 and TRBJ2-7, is NAGVMQNPRHLVRRRGQEARLRCSPMKGHSHVYWYRQLPEEGLKFMVYLQKENIIDESGMPKERFSAEFPKEGPSILRIQQVVRGDSAAYFCASSPEDTFYEQYFGPGTRLTVT.

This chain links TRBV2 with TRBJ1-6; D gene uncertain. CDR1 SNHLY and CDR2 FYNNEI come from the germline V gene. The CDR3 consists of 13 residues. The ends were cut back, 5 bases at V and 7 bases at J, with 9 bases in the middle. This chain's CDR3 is CASSKTENSPLHF. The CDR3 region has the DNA TGTGCCAGCAGTAAGACTGAGAATTCACCCCTCCACTTT. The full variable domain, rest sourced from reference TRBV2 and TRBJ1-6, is EPEVTQTPSHQVTQMGQEVILRCVPISNHLYFYWYRQILGQKVEFLVSFYNNEISEKSEIFDDQFSVERPDGSNFTLKIRSTKLEDSAMYFCASSKTENSPLHFGNGTRLTVT.

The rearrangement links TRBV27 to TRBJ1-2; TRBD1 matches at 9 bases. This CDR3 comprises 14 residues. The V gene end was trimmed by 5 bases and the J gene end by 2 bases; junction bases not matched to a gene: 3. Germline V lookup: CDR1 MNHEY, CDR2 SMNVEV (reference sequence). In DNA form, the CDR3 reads TGTGCCAGCAGTCTGGGACAGGGAAACTATGGCTACACCTTC. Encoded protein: CASSLGQGNYGYTF.

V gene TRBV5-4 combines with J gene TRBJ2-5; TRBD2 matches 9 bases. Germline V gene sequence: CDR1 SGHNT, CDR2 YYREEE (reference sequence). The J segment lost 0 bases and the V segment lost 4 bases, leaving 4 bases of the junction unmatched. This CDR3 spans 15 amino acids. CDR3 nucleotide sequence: TGTGCCAGCAGCCAGGGCGGGGGGGACCAAGAGACCCAGTACTTC. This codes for CASSQGGGDQETQYF.

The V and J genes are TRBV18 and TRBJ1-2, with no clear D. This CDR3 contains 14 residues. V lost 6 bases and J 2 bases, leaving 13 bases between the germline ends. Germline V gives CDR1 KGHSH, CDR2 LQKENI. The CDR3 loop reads CASSTAGANYGYTF. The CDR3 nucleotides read TGTGCCAGCTCGACGGCGGGCGCGAACTATGGCTACACCTTC.

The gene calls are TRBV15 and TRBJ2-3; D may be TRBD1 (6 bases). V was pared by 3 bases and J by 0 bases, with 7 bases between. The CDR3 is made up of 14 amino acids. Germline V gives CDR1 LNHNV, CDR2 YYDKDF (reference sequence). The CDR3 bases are TGTGCCACCAGCAGGGGGGCTAGCACAGATACGCAGTATTTT. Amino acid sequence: CATSRGASTDTQYF.

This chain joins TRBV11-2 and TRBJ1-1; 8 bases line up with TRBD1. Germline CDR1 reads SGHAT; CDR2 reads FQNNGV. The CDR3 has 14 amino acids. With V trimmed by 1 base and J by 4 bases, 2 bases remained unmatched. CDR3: CASSLAQGVTEAFF. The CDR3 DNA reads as TGTGCCAGCAGCTTAGCACAGGGGGTCACTGAAGCTTTCTTT.

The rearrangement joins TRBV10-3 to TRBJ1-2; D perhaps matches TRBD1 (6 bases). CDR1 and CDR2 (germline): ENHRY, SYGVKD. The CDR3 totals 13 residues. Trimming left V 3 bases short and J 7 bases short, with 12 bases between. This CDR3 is CAISERQGFGYTF. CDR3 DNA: TGTGCCATCAGTGAAAGGCAGGGGTTTGGCTACACCTTC.

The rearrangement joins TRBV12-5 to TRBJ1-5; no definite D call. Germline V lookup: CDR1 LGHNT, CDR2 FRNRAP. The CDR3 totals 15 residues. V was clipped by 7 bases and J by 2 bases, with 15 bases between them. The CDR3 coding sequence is TGTGCTAGTGTCGAGGAGGGAAGCGGCAATCAGCCCCAGCATTTT. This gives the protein CASVEEGSGNQPQHF.